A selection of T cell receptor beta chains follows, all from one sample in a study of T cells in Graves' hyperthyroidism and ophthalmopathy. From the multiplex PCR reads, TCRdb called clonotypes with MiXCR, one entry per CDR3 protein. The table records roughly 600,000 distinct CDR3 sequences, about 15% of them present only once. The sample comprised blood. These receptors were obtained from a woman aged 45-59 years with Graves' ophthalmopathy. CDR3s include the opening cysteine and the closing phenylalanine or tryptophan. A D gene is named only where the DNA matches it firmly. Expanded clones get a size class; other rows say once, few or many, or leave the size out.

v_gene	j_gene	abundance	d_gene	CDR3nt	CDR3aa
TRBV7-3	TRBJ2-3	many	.	TGTGCCAGCAGCCAAAGTAGCGGAGAGGGTACGCAGTATTTT	CASSQSSGEGTQYF
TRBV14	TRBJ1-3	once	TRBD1	TGTGCCGGCAGCCAAGATTTCACAGGGGTCGACCACTCTGGAAACACCATATATTTT	CAGSQDFTGVDHSGNTIYF
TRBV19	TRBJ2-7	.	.	TGTGCCAGTAGTATAGTGAGCGGAACCTACGAGCAGTACTTC	CASSIVSGTYEQYF
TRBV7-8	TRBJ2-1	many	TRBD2	TGTGCCAGCAGCTTAGGTTCTGCGGGAGGGTACAATGAGCAGTTCTTC	CASSLGSAGGYNEQFF
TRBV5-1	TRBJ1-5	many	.	TGCGCCAGCAGCTGGGCCGGGCTGGGCAATCAGCCCCAGCATTTT	CASSWAGLGNQPQHF
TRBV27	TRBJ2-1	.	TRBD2	TGTACAACTAGCGGGGCCAACAATGAGCAGTTCTTC	CTTSGANNEQFF
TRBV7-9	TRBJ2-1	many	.	TGTGCCAGCAGCTTATCTAGCTGGGGCAATGAGCAGTTCTTC	CASSLSSWGNEQFF
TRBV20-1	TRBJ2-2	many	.	TGCAGTGCGAGGAAAAAAGCGAACACCGGGGAGCTGTTTTTT	CSARKKANTGELFF
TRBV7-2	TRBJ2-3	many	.	TGTGCCAGCAGCTTAAGACGGGTCAGAGATACGCAGTATTTT	CASSLRRVRDTQYF
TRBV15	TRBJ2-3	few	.	TGTGCCACCAGCAGAGATAGACTAAACACAGATACGCAGTATTTT	CATSRDRLNTDTQYF
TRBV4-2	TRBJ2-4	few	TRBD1	TGTGCCAGCAGCCAAGGCGACAGGGAGCTAGCCAAAAACATTCAGTACTTC	CASSQGDRELAKNIQYF
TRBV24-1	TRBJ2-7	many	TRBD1	TGTGCCACCAGTGAGACAGGGGGCGTGTACGAGCAGTACTTC	CATSETGGVYEQYF
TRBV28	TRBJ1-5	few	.	TGTGCCAGCAGCCCTTTGAGGACAGTGCAGCCCCAGCATTTT	CASSPLRTVQPQHF
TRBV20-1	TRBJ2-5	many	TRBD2	TGCAGTGCTGTACTAGCGGGAGGCCAAGAGACCCAGTACTTC	CSAVLAGGQETQYF
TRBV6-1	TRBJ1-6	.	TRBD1	TGTGCCAGCGAGACAGGGGGCCGAAAAAGTTCACCCCTCCACTTT	CASETGGRKSSPLHF
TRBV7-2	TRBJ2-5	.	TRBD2	TGTGCCAGCAGCTTAAGAAGCGGGAGGGCCTCGGAAGAGACCCAGTACTTC	CASSLRSGRASEETQYF
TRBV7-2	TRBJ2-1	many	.	TGTGCCAGCAGCTTAGGTGGAGGGTTTATCGGCTCCTACAATGAGCAGTTCTTC	CASSLGGGFIGSYNEQFF
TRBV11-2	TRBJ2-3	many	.	TGTGCCAGCAGTTACATAGTCTTATCTAGCACAGATACGCAGTATTTT	CASSYIVLSSTDTQYF
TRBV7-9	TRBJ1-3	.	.	TGTGCCAGCAGCTCCCCAGGGGCTGGAAACACCATATATTTT	CASSSPGAGNTIYF
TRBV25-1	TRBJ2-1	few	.	TGTGCCAGCAGTGAGGCAGGGAAGAATGAGCAGTTCTTC	CASSEAGKNEQFF
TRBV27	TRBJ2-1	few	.	TGTGCCAGGGCAAGGATCCTAGGGAGCTCCTACAATGAGCAGTTCTTC	CARARILGSSYNEQFF
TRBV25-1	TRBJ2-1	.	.	TGTGCCAGCAGTGTGGCAGCTACTGAGCAGTTCTTC	CASSVAATEQFF
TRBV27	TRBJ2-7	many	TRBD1	TGTGCCAGCAGTTTCCGGACAGGGGATAGGGAGCAGTACTTC	CASSFRTGDREQYF
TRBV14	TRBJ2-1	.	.	TGTGCCAGCAGCCAAGTCGGGACAAAAAATGAGCAGTTCTTC	CASSQVGTKNEQFF
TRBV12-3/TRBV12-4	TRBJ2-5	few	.	TGTGCCAGCACCCCGCGAGGTAGCGCAACACCAGGGGAGACCCAGTACTTC	CASTPRGSATPGETQYF
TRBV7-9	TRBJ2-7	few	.	TGTGCCAGCAGCCCGGGTACCCTTAATGAGCAGTACTTC	CASSPGTLNEQYF
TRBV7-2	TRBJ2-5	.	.	TGTGCCAGCAGGGCTGGCAGGACTGAATCTAAGTACTTC	CASRAGRTESKYF
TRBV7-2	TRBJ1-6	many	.	TGTGCCAGCAGCTCCCCCGGGATTAAGATGCCCTCCTATAATTCACCCCTCCACTTT	CASSSPGIKMPSYNSPLHF
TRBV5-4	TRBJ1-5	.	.	TGTGCCAGCAGCTTGGGGGGGCCGGATAGCAATCAGCCCCAGCATTTT	CASSLGGPDSNQPQHF
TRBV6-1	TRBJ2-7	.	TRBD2	TGCGCCAGCAGGCCCCTAGCGGGAGGGTACGAGCAGTACTTC	CASRPLAGGYEQYF
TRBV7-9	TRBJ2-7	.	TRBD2	TGTGCCAGCAGCTCCGGAAGAGCGGGGAAATACTACGAGCAGTACTTC	CASSSGRAGKYYEQYF
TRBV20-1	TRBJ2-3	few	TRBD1	TGCAGTGCTACAGGGGACAGCGGCAGGGGAGATACGCAGTATTTT	CSATGDSGRGDTQYF
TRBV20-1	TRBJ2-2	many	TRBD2	TGCAGTGCTAGAGTTAGCGGGAGGGTTACCGGGGAGCTGTTTTTT	CSARVSGRVTGELFF
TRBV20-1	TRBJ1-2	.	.	TGCAGTGCTACGGCAGGGTTCTATGGCTACACCTTC	CSATAGFYGYTF
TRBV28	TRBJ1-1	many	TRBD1	TGTGCCAGCAAAAGTTCAGGGGGTCGGACTGAAGCTTTCTTT	CASKSSGGRTEAFF
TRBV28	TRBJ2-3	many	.	TGTGCCAGCAGTACCTCCAGGGCCGGCACAGATACGCAGTATTTT	CASSTSRAGTDTQYF
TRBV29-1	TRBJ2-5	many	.	TGCAGCGGAGCCGGCCAAGAGACCCAGTACTTC	CSGAGQETQYF
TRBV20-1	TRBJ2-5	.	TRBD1	TGCAGTGCTATATGGACAGGGAAAGAGACCCAGTACTTC	CSAIWTGKETQYF
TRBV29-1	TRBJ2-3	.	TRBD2	TGCAGCGTTGAAGACCCGGGACTAGCGGGAGTGGGTCAAGCAGATACGCAGTATTTT	CSVEDPGLAGVGQADTQYF
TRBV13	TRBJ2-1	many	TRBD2	TGTGCCAGCAGCCTCCGGACTAGCGGGACCAACTCCTACAATGAGCAGTTCTTC	CASSLRTSGTNSYNEQFF
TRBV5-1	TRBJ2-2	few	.	TGCGCCAGCAGCTTGGGGGCTTACACCGGGGAGCTGTTTTTT	CASSLGAYTGELFF
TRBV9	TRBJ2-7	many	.	TGTGCCAGCAGCGTAGAGGTGGATTCCTACGAGCAGTACTTC	CASSVEVDSYEQYF
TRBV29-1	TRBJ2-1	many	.	TGCAGCGGCGCCAACAATGAGCAGTTCTTC	CSGANNEQFF
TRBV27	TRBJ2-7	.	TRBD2	TGTGCCAGCAGTTTTCGTAGCGGGGCGGCCTGGGGCGAGCAGTACTTC	CASSFRSGAAWGEQYF
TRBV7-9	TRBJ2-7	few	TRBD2	TGTGCCAGCACCCGCTTTAAGCGGGACGCCTCCTACGAGCAGTACTTC	CASTRFKRDASYEQYF
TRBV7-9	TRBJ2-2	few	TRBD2	TGTGCCAGCAGCCGACCTTCACTTGGGACTAGCGGGAGGCTAAAGAACACCGGGGAGCTGTTTTTT	CASSRPSLGTSGRLKNTGELFF
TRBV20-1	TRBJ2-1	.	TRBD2	TGCAGTGTCCGACTAGCGGGAGTCTACAATGAGCAGTTCTTC	CSVRLAGVYNEQFF
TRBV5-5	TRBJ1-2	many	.	TGTGCCAGCAGCTTGGAGGGTTCCTATGGCTACACCTTC	CASSLEGSYGYTF